The entry below gives a single T cell receptor (beta chain) sequence along with its context. This entry belongs to a study of blood T cell repertoires in COVID-19. Whole-study context: The United States, Italy and Spain provided the acute and convalescent COVID-19 samples.

The CDR3 sequence is 16 residues long. Germline values: CDR1 SNHLY, CDR2 FYNNEI. J was trimmed by 3 bases and V by 6 bases; bases with no gene match: 3. In the original processing: Scientists estimated how many nucleated cells there were by amplifying reference gene primers. Assay: immunoSEQ multiplex PCR; the TCRdb copy retains only in-frame clones and omits some. Clonal size and the V and J genes are those of that table, whereas D and trimming came from the DNA. The data hold roughly 200,000 clones, with approximately 88% observed a single time. The chain recombines TRBV2 with TRBJ2-2; 14 bases are a match to TRBD2. Sequencing was performed on peripheral blood. The origin of this receptor is a man aged 35-49 years with acute or convalescent COVID-19. The chain's CDR3 is CASSGTSGGYTGELFF. The CDR3 DNA follows: TGTGCCAGCAGCGGGACTAGCGGGGGTTACACCGGGGAGCTGTTTTTT.